Listed below are T cell receptor beta chains from one sample, sequenced in a study of technical replicates of blood from a handful of donors. Here immunoSEQ multiplex PCR was the method, and the copy in TCRdb shows in-frame clones only, minus some. This table holds about 97,000 clones, approximately 96% found once. The sequenced sample consisted of T cells isolated from PBMCs. These TCRs come from a human donor in good health. Both conserved end residues are part of each CDR3. The D gene is left open where the match is weak. Expanded clones get a size class; other rows say once, few or many, or leave the size out.

D	V	J	size	DNA	CDR3
-	TRBV19	TRBJ1-2	-	TGTGCCAGTAGTATGCCCGGCGGCCACGGCGGCTACACCTTC	CASSMPGGHGGYTF
-	TRBV19	TRBJ1-1	-	TGTGCCAGTAGTAAGACATGGGCGAGCACTGAAGCTTTCTTT	CASSKTWASTEAFF
TRBD2	TRBV7-3	TRBJ2-1	few	TGTGCCAGCAGCTCCACCGGGACTAGTGTCAATGAGCAGTTCTTC	CASSSTGTSVNEQFF
TRBD2	TRBV2	TRBJ2-1	-	TGTGCCAGCCTAGGGGCGGGAGAGTGGGGTGAGCAGTTCTTC	CASLGAGEWGEQFF
TRBD2	TRBV7-2	TRBJ2-5	-	TGTGCCAGCAGCCTAAGCGGGATGGAGACCCAGTACTTC	CASSLSGMETQYF
-	TRBV7-3	TRBJ2-3	-	TGTGCCAGCAGCTTCCAGGGGAACACAGATACGCAGTATTTT	CASSFQGNTDTQYF
-	TRBV7-6	TRBJ2-5	-	TGTGCCAGCAGCTTAGGTTTAGCGTCTCAAGAGACCCAGTACTTC	CASSLGLASQETQYF
TRBD1	TRBV29-1	TRBJ2-6	-	TGCAGCGTTGAGAGGGGGCCTGGGGCCAACGTCCTGACTTTC	CSVERGPGANVLTF
TRBD2	TRBV5-4	TRBJ2-3	once	TGTGCCAGCAGCCCCCGGACTAGCGGGGCTGAAGATACGCAGTATTTT	CASSPRTSGAEDTQYF
TRBD1	TRBV6-5	TRBJ1-2	-	TGTGCCAGCAGTTACTCACAGGGGGCCTATGGCTACACCTTC	CASSYSQGAYGYTF
-	TRBV4-1	TRBJ1-1	-	TGCGCCAGCAGCCAAGCTCTCAGTAACACTGAAGCTTTCTTT	CASSQALSNTEAFF
TRBD1	TRBV27	TRBJ1-2	-	TGTGCCACCCACCGACCAGGGGGCTATGGCTACACCTTC	CATHRPGGYGYTF
-	TRBV10-3	TRBJ1-1	-	TGTGCCATCAGTGCCACCGACACGACCCTCGGTGAAGCTTTCTTT	CAISATDTTLGEAFF
TRBD1	TRBV7-9	TRBJ2-7	-	TGTGCCAGCAGCTTTCTGGACAGGGGTTACGAGCAGTACTTC	CASSFLDRGYEQYF
-	TRBV5-4	TRBJ2-1	-	TGTGCCAGCAGCACTGAGGTGCTAGCAGCCTACAATGAGCAGTTCTTC	CASSTEVLAAYNEQFF
TRBD2	TRBV5-1	TRBJ2-3	-	TGCGCCAGCAGCCAAGTCCTATTAGCGGGAGGAAAAGATACGCAGTATTTT	CASSQVLLAGGKDTQYF
TRBD1	TRBV11-2	TRBJ2-7	-	TGTGCCAGCAGCTTAGCTGGGACAGGGAAAAGGTACGAGCAGTACTTC	CASSLAGTGKRYEQYF
-	TRBV9	TRBJ1-1	-	TGTGCCAGCAGCGAGGACCACAAGGGGACTGAAGCTTTCTTT	CASSEDHKGTEAFF
TRBD1	TRBV27	TRBJ2-7	-	TGTGCCAGCAGCATGGGACAGTTCTCCTACGAGCAGTACTTC	CASSMGQFSYEQYF
-	TRBV11-3	TRBJ2-3	few	TGTGCCAGCAGCTTAGGACTTGATGCGCAGTATTTT	CASSLGLDAQYF
TRBD1	TRBV11-2	TRBJ1-2	-	TGTGCCAGCAAGGCCCTCCGGGACAGGGGAGGGTATGGCTACACCTTC	CASKALRDRGGYGYTF
-	TRBV5-5	TRBJ2-3	-	TGTGCCAGCACCTGGACATTCAGCACAGATACGCAGTATTTT	CASTWTFSTDTQYF